This is a list of T cell receptor beta chains from one sample in a study of neurological immune-mediated disorders. TCRdb re-called the 5' RACE reads with MiXCR, one entry per CDR3 protein. The sample consists of more than 40,000 distinct CDR3 sequences, about 2% of them appearing once. Input material: PBMCs. These receptors all come from a woman aged 35 to 49 with multiple sclerosis. CDR3s include the opening cysteine and the closing phenylalanine or tryptophan. Each record gives: V gene, J gene, D gene, CDR3 length, clone size, CDR3 protein, CDR3 DNA. D genes are given only for firm matches. Clone sizes are given selectively: once, few, many, or a class where the clone is expanded.

TRBV5-6	TRBJ2-6	NA	17	many	CASSLVGTSSGANVLTF	TGTGCCAGCAGCTTGGTAGGGACTTCCTCTGGGGCCAACGTCCTGACTTTC
TRBV3-1	TRBJ1-2	NA	14	many	CASSQETVDYGYTF	TGTGCCAGCAGCCAAGAAACGGTCGACTATGGCTACACCTTC
TRBV7-8	TRBJ1-1	TRBD1	15	many	CASSAGQGSNTEAFF	TGTGCCAGCAGCGCCGGACAGGGGTCGAACACTGAAGCTTTCTTT
TRBV20-1	TRBJ2-5	TRBD1	16	many	CSALGTGGRLGETQYF	TGCAGTGCTCTCGGGACAGGGGGTAGACTCGGAGAGACCCAGTACTTC
TRBV6-5	TRBJ2-2	TRBD1	15	many	CASSRQGGNTGELFF	TGTGCCAGCAGTCGACAGGGGGGTAACACCGGGGAGCTGTTTTTT
TRBV12-3/TRBV12-4	TRBJ1-5	NA	13	many	CASSMGGNQPQHF	TGTGCCAGCAGTATGGGGGGGAACCAGCCCCAGCATTTT
TRBV29-1	TRBJ1-1	NA	11	many	CSVQGYTEAFF	TGCAGCGTTCAGGGGTACACTGAAGCTTTCTTT
TRBV5-1	TRBJ2-2	NA	14	many	CASSSDSGTGELFF	TGCGCCAGCAGCTCAGACTCAGGGACCGGGGAGCTGTTTTTT
TRBV28	TRBJ1-6	NA	16	many	CASSLTWSAYNSPLHF	TGTGCCAGCAGTTTAACTTGGAGCGCCTATAATTCACCCCTCCACTTT
TRBV7-8	TRBJ2-6	NA	14	NA	CASSPAPGANVLTF	TGTGCCAGCAGCCCTGCCCCTGGGGCCAACGTCCTGACTTTC
TRBV10-2	TRBJ2-3	TRBD1	16	many	CASSEGTGTGQDTQYF	TGCGCCAGCAGTGAAGGGACAGGGACTGGACAGGATACGCAGTATTTT
TRBV3-1	TRBJ1-6	NA	13	many	CASSQEGSSPLHF	TGTGCCAGCAGCCAAGAGGGTTCTTCACCCCTCCACTTT
TRBV5-1	TRBJ2-7	TRBD2	16	many	CASSLGPSGVVYEQYF	TGCGCCAGCAGCTTGGGACCTAGCGGGGTTGTCTACGAGCAGTACTTC
TRBV5-1	TRBJ1-1	NA	13	NA	CASSLSGWTEAFF	TGCGCCAGCAGCTTGTCAGGGTGGACTGAAGCTTTCTTT
TRBV5-1	TRBJ2-5	NA	16	many	CASSFSRPDYQETQYF	TGCGCCAGCAGCTTCTCTCGGCCAGACTATCAAGAGACCCAGTACTTC
TRBV5-1	TRBJ1-4	NA	15	many	CASSLVKAANEKLFF	TGCGCCAGCAGCTTGGTCAAGGCGGCAAATGAAAAACTGTTTTTT
TRBV29-1	TRBJ2-2	NA	13	many	CSVDRGNTGELFF	TGCAGCGTTGACAGGGGTAACACCGGGGAGCTGTTTTTT
TRBV27	TRBJ1-2	NA	15	many	CASSLNGQLSYGYTF	TGTGCCAGCAGTTTAAATGGACAGCTTTCCTATGGCTACACCTTC
TRBV24-1	TRBJ2-2	NA	13	many	CATSPVGTGELFF	TGTGCCACCAGCCCGGTCGGCACCGGGGAGCTGTTTTTT
TRBV4-1	TRBJ1-5	NA	19	many	CASSQDSPRERPGWQPQHF	TGCGCCAGCAGCCAAGATAGTCCCAGGGAACGACCAGGGTGGCAGCCCCAGCATTTT
TRBV11-2	TRBJ1-6	NA	16	many	CASSLGFGLRKSPLHF	TGTGCCAGCAGCTTAGGTTTCGGGCTTCGAAAGTCACCCCTCCACTTT
TRBV20-1	TRBJ2-7	NA	14	medium-sized	CSAPNRARSYEQYF	TGCAGTGCCCCCAACAGGGCTCGATCCTACGAGCAGTACTTC
TRBV18	TRBJ2-1	TRBD2	15	many	CASSRAPSGDNEQFF	TGTGCCAGCTCACGCGCGCCTAGCGGGGACAATGAGCAGTTCTTC
TRBV20-1	TRBJ1-5	NA	12	many	CSASGSNQPQHF	TGCAGTGCCTCCGGGAGCAATCAGCCCCAGCATTTT
TRBV20-1	TRBJ2-1	NA	14	many	CSARDYIGYNEQFF	TGCAGTGCTAGAGATTATATCGGCTACAATGAGCAGTTCTTC
TRBV20-1	TRBJ2-2	NA	14	NA	CSARSQGNTGELFF	TGCAGTGCTAGAAGCCAGGGGAACACCGGGGAGCTGTTTTTT
TRBV5-1	TRBJ1-1	TRBD1	13	many	CASSLGTVTEAFF	TGCGCCAGCAGCCTCGGGACAGTTACTGAAGCTTTCTTT
TRBV24-1	TRBJ2-7	NA	13	many	CATSSDGWGEQYF	TGTGCCACCAGTAGCGACGGCTGGGGGGAGCAGTACTTC
TRBV20-1	TRBJ2-3	TRBD2	15	many	CSANFAGGRTDTQYF	TGCAGTGCTAATTTTGCGGGGGGACGCACAGATACGCAGTATTTT
TRBV5-1	TRBJ2-2	NA	15	many	CASSLRALNTGELFF	TGCGCCAGCAGCTTGAGGGCACTGAACACCGGGGAGCTGTTTTTT
TRBV9	TRBJ2-5	TRBD2	15	many	CASTGLAGPQETQYF	TGTGCCAGCACCGGACTAGCGGGGCCCCAAGAGACCCAGTACTTC
TRBV5-1	TRBJ2-7	NA	13	NA	CASSLADNYEQYF	TGCGCCAGCAGCTTGGCTGACAACTACGAGCAGTACTTC
TRBV5-4	TRBJ1-1	NA	14	many	CASSLMGLNTEAFF	TGTGCCAGCAGCTTGATGGGCCTGAACACTGAAGCTTTCTTT
TRBV5-1	TRBJ2-1	TRBD1	15	many	CASSQGQGFYNEQFF	TGCGCCAGCAGCCAGGGACAGGGATTCTACAATGAGCAGTTCTTC
TRBV27	TRBJ2-1	NA	11	many	CASAQADEQFF	TGTGCCAGCGCCCAGGCGGATGAGCAGTTCTTC
TRBV7-2	TRBJ1-1	NA	16	many	CASSSTPSGVEAEAFF	TGTGCCAGCAGCTCCACCCCCTCGGGGGTTGAGGCTGAAGCTTTCTTT
TRBV20-1	TRBJ2-5	NA	14	many	CSASRGGAQETQYF	TGCAGTGCTAGTCGCGGCGGGGCTCAGGAGACCCAGTACTTC
TRBV9	TRBJ1-1	NA	13	many	CASSVQVNTEAFF	TGTGCCAGCAGCGTACAGGTGAACACTGAAGCTTTCTTT
TRBV18	TRBJ1-1	NA	15	few	CASSPPTLGNTEAFF	TGTGCCAGCTCACCGCCAACGTTGGGGAACACTGAAGCTTTCTTT
TRBV20-1	TRBJ1-1	TRBD1	15	many	CSVPGQGITGTEAFF	TGCAGTGTTCCTGGACAGGGGATTACGGGCACTGAAGCTTTCTTT
TRBV5-1	TRBJ1-2	TRBD1	15	many	CASSPGQGAFDGYTF	TGCGCCAGCAGCCCAGGACAGGGGGCGTTTGATGGCTACACCTTC
TRBV12-3/TRBV12-4	TRBJ1-5	TRBD1	15	few	CASDDRQGSNQPQHF	TGTGCCAGCGATGATCGACAGGGAAGCAATCAGCCCCAGCATTTT
TRBV9	TRBJ1-2	NA	16	many	CASSRPREGDNYGYTF	TGTGCCAGCAGCCGCCCTCGGGAGGGGGATAACTATGGCTACACCTTC
TRBV20-1	TRBJ1-5	TRBD1	15	many	CSARDYQGGNQPQHF	TGCAGTGCTAGAGATTATCAGGGGGGCAATCAGCCCCAGCATTTT
TRBV6-2/TRBV6-3	TRBJ1-2	NA	14	many	CASKETDPRYGYTF	TGTGCCAGCAAGGAGACAGATCCGCGCTATGGCTACACCTTC
TRBV20-1	TRBJ2-1	TRBD2	15	many	CSAPASGGWGNEQFF	TGCAGTGCTCCAGCCTCGGGGGGGTGGGGCAATGAGCAGTTCTTC
TRBV7-2	TRBJ2-1	TRBD2	16	many	CASSSWTSGGRNEQFF	TGTGCCAGCAGCTCGTGGACTAGCGGGGGAAGGAATGAGCAGTTCTTC
TRBV12-3/TRBV12-4	TRBJ2-2	TRBD1	15	many	CASRGTGGSAGELFF	TGTGCCAGCAGAGGGACAGGGGGCTCGGCCGGGGAGCTGTTTTTT
TRBV20-1	TRBJ2-2	NA	14	many	CSAAGASNTGELFF	TGCAGTGCGGCGGGGGCGTCGAACACCGGGGAGCTGTTTTTT
TRBV6-5	TRBJ1-1	NA	14	many	CASSPPGAGIEAFF	TGTGCCAGCAGCCCCCCGGGGGCAGGGATTGAAGCTTTCTTT
TRBV7-9	TRBJ2-7	NA	13	many	CATAGRGLYEQYF	TGTGCCACCGCGGGAAGGGGGCTCTACGAGCAGTACTTC
TRBV20-1	TRBJ2-7	NA	12	many	CSALQGTYEQYF	TGCAGTGCTCTTCAGGGGACCTACGAGCAGTACTTC
TRBV25-1	TRBJ1-2	NA	13	many	CASRPPGPVGYTF	TGTGCCAGCAGACCTCCCGGTCCGGTTGGCTACACCTTC
TRBV6-5	TRBJ1-1	TRBD1	13	many	CASMDGTGGVAFF	TGTGCCAGCATGGATGGGACAGGGGGTGTAGCTTTCTTT
TRBV3-1	TRBJ2-2	NA	12	many	CASGDASGELFF	TGTGCCAGCGGGGACGCCTCCGGGGAGCTGTTTTTT
TRBV2	TRBJ1-1	TRBD1	17	many	CASHMGGYLLGQGEAFF	TGTGCCAGCCATATGGGGGGTTACTTACTAGGACAGGGTGAAGCTTTCTTT
TRBV5-1	TRBJ2-7	NA	15	many	CASSLFSGASNEQYF	TGCGCCAGCAGCCTTTTTTCGGGGGCCTCAAACGAGCAGTACTTC